The 6 T cell receptor beta chains presented below share a single source sample, sequenced in a study of blood T cell repertoires in COVID-19. Profiling relied on immunoSEQ multiplex PCR, and the TCRdb table lists in-frame clones only, not all of them. In the table there are fewer than 250,000 clones, 84% of which are singletons. Sequencing input: peripheral blood. The origin of the receptors is a woman at least 80 years old with COVID-19, enrolled during active disease.

The chain has TRBV6-2 or TRBV6-3 and TRBJ1-5, with TRBD1 identical over 7 bases. The CDR3 is made up of 16 amino acids. Germline-derived CDR1 and CDR2 are MNHEY and SVGEGT. The ends lost 0 bases at V and 2 bases at J; junction bases unmatched: 4. This CDR3 is CASSYSKGAGNQPQHF. The CDR3 DNA follows: TGTGCCAGCAGTTACTCGAAGGGGGCTGGCAATCAGCCCCAGCATTTT.

The rearrangement links TRBV7-8 to TRBJ2-7, with TRBD1 identical over 8 bases. Germline CDR1 reads SGHVS; CDR2 reads FQNEAQ. Losses at the gene ends were 5 bases for V and 2 bases for J; bases not matched to a gene: 2. The CDR3 runs 13 residues. The CDR3, as DNA: TGTGCCAGCAGCCGGACAGGGACCTACGAGCAGTACTTC. Its translation is CASSRTGTYEQYF.

V usage is TRBV3-1 (or the pseudogene TRBV3-2) and J usage is TRBJ1-4, with TRBD1 matching 8 bases. Germline lookup yields CDR1 LGHDT and CDR2 YNNKEL (reference sequence). CDR3 length: 15 residues. Germline trimming cut 4 bases from V and 4 bases from J; bases unmatched to any gene: 5. CDR3 in DNA: TGTGCCAGCAGCCCTACAGGGGGGTTTAATGAAAAACTGTTTTTT. Translating it yields CASSPTGGFNEKLFF.

V gene TRBV28 combines with J gene TRBJ1-6; 7 bases agree with TRBD1. CDR1 is MDHEN and CDR2 is SYDVKM in the germline V gene. V shed 5 bases and J 7 bases; nucleotides not matched to a gene: 5. The CDR3 extends over 14 amino acids. CDR3 protein: CASSPGTVNSPLHF. Written as DNA, the CDR3 is TGTGCCAGCAGTCCCGGGACAGTGAATTCACCCCTCCACTTT.

The chain joins TRBV29-1 to TRBJ1-1; D unclear. With 6 bases removed from V and 2 bases from J, the gap between germline ends came to 13 bases. CDR3 length equals 13 residues. Germline CDR1 and CDR2: SQVTM and ANQGSEA. The CDR3 sequence is CSVETTVNTEAFF. In DNA form, the CDR3 reads TGCAGCGTGGAAACGACTGTAAACACTGAAGCTTTCTTT.

The CDR3 DNA reads TGTGCCAGCAGCCAAGTGACAGGGGGCACCGAAGCTTTCTTT. It translates to CASSQVTGGTEAFF. The chain uses TRBV3-1 (or the pseudogene TRBV3-2) and TRBJ1-1; TRBD1 aligns across 10 bases. CDR1 and CDR2 from the germline V gene are LGHDT and YNNKEL (reference sequence). The CDR3 extends over 14 amino acids. The junction had 4 bases not matched to a gene; V was cut back by 1 base and J by 8 bases.